This T cell receptor beta chain derives from a study of brain T cells in children with intractable seizures. Only cases whose brain tissue showed the highest T cell transcript signatures were sequenced. TCRdb's table, derived via immunoSEQ multiplex PCR, lists solely in-frame clones and lacks some. The sample includes 50,000 to 75,000 clones, 90% to 97% of them seen just once. J was trimmed by 2 bases and V by 6 bases; bases with no gene match: 5. This CDR3 is built from 14 residues. The germline V gene has CDR1 MNHEY and CDR2 SVGAGI. The study, taken as a whole, reports: Absence of clones before surgery may stem from lower sequencing depth. Only CDR3 sequence similarity suggested viral specificity, without known HCMV serostatus.

Comment on this clone: The antigen is not known.

The chain is built from TRBV6-5 and TRBJ1-2; 8 bases map to TRBD1. The clonotype comes from a boy under two years old with focal cortical dysplasia and intractable seizures. Material: peripheral blood, obtained at surgery. The CDR3 DNA follows: TGTGCCAGCAGAATAGACAGGGGCAACTATGGCTACACCTTC. This sequence encodes CASRIDRGNYGYTF.